The 23 T cell receptor beta chains below all came from one sample that was sequenced in a study of blood T cells in healthy people across ages. With a J-beta primer mix and a sample-barcoded 5' primer, a second PCR ran roughly 7 to 11 cycles. Each CDR3 protein gets one entry after TCRdb re-called the 5' RACE reads with MiXCR. The data contain around 1,900,000 distinct CDR3 sequences, about two fifths of them seen just once; the ten biggest clones take up 23%. The source material was blood. Receptors originate from a human donor in good health.

Only a few counts were recorded for this clonotype. The rearrangement joins TRBV29-1 to TRBJ2-5; D might be TRBD1 (6 bases). CDR1 and CDR2 from the germline V gene are SQVTM and ANQGSEA. The CDR3 length is 14 residues. Deletions cut 6 bases from V and 4 bases from J, with 18 bases between. CDR3 DNA sequence: TGCAGCGTCGGGAAAACAGGGAGTGGAGAGACCCAGTACTTC. Amino acids: CSVGKTGSGETQYF.

There are a few counts of this clonotype. The CDR3 protein is CASSVGEPGQGRLAIYF. The DNA of the CDR3 is TGTGCCAGCAGCGTAGGTGAACCGGGACAGGGAAGATTGGCCATATATTTT. V and J are TRBV9 and TRBJ1-3, with 9 bases fitting TRBD1. Losses at the gene ends were 0 bases for V and 11 bases for J; bases not matched to a gene: 15. From germline, CDR1 is SGDLS and CDR2 YYNGEE. The CDR3 contains 17 residues.

The gene calls are TRBV3-1 and TRBJ2-7, with D perhaps matching TRBD1 (6 bases). Trimming pared 5 bases from V and 1 base from J, leaving 15 bases between. The CDR3 runs to 15 residues. Germline CDR1 reads LGHDT; CDR2 reads YNNKEL (reference sequence). The CDR3 DNA follows: TGTGCCAGCAGCGCGATTCAACAGGGTTCCTACGAGCAGTACTTC. It encodes CASSAIQQGSYEQYF.

The chain couples TRBV10-3 to TRBJ2-5, with 10 nucleotides matching TRBD2. V shed 6 bases, J shed 4 bases, and the junction held 2 bases outside the gene matches. The CDR3 loop spans 13 amino acids. The germline V gene encodes CDR1 ENHRY and CDR2 SYGVKD. The chain's CDR3 is CAISLAGAETQYF. The CDR3 DNA is TGTGCCATCAGCCTAGCGGGGGCAGAGACCCAGTACTTC.

There are a few counts of this clonotype. The chain couples TRBV29-1 to TRBJ2-7; 7 bases match TRBD1. Unmatched junction bases numbered 9, after V lost 5 bases and J lost 5 bases. The CDR3 runs to 13 residues. Germline CDR1 and CDR2: SQVTM and ANQGSEA. The CDR3 DNA sequence: TGCAGCGTTACTAGGGGACAGCCTAACGAGCAGTACTTC. This sequence encodes CSVTRGQPNEQYF.

The V and J genes are TRBV7-8 and TRBJ2-7; D perhaps matches TRBD1 (8 bases). V was trimmed by 7 bases and J by 8 bases, leaving 33 bases between them. The germline gives CDR1 SGHVS, CDR2 FQNEAQ. This CDR3 has 18 residues. The CDR3 loop is CASTQWGEQGGAMIKQYF. The CDR3 coding sequence is TGTGCCAGCACCCAGTGGGGGGAACAGGGGGGGGCGATGATCAAGCAGTACTTC. The variable domain in full, completed from reference TRBV7-8 and TRBJ2-7, reads GAGVSQSPRYKVAKRGQDVALRCDPISGHVSLFWYQQALGQGPEFLTYFQNEAQLDKSGLPSDRFFAERPEGSVSTLKIQRTQQEDSAVYLCASTQWGEQGGAMIKQYFGPGTRLTVT.

The chain employs TRBV7-2 and TRBJ2-3, with D unresolved. The CDR3 totals 13 residues. Germline CDR1 is SGHTA and CDR2 is FQGNSA. The V gene lost 5 bases and the J gene lost 1 base, with 7 bases spanning the gap. CDR3 loop: CASSPERTDTQYF. CDR3 coding DNA: TGTGCCAGCAGCCCCGAACGCACAGATACGCAGTATTTT.

The J gene is TRBJ1-5, the V gene TRBV10-3; a weak D match, TRBD1 (5 bases). V was cut by 7 bases and J by 6 bases, with 10 bases left in between. The CDR3 extends over 12 amino acids. Germline V lookup: CDR1 ENHRY, CDR2 SYGVKD. The CDR3 protein is CAIKGDGQPQHF. The CDR3 DNA is TGTGCCATCAAAGGGGATGGTCAGCCCCAGCATTTT.

This chain uses TRBV7-9 with TRBJ2-5; unclear D gene. The germline CDR1 and CDR2 sequences are SEHNR and FQNEAQ (reference sequence). V was cut by 4 bases and J by 2 bases, with 14 bases left in between. The CDR3 is 15 amino acids. CDR3 coding DNA: TGTGCCAGCAGCTCCCTAACGGACCATCAAGAGACCCAGTACTTC. Its protein is CASSSLTDHQETQYF.

This clonotype has a handful of counts. The chain uses TRBV6-1 and TRBJ2-7, with D possibly TRBD2 on 6 matching bases. Looked up from germline, CDR1 is MNHNS and CDR2 is SASEGT. V dropped 5 bases and J dropped 2 bases, with 16 bases sitting between them. The length of the CDR3 is 15 residues. CDR3 nucleotide sequence: TGTGCCAGCAGTAACCCGCGGGACGGAACCTACGAGCAGTACTTC. Translated, it gives CASSNPRDGTYEQYF.

The chain couples TRBV12-3 or TRBV12-4 to TRBJ1-2; D may be TRBD1 (6 bases). The CDR3 sequence is 14 residues long. Deletions cut 3 bases from V and 7 bases from J, with 15 bases between. As DNA, the CDR3 is TGTGCCAGCAGTTTCTCGGTTGAGGGGGGTGGCTACACCTTC. Residues: CASSFSVEGGGYTF.

The V gene is TRBV12-3 or TRBV12-4, the J gene TRBJ2-1, with D possibly matching TRBD2 (5 bases). The CDR3 sequence is 18 residues long. With 8 bases removed from V and 3 bases from J, the gap between germline ends came to 26 bases. CDR3 amino acids: CASSPLAAMDWNYNEQFF. In DNA, the CDR3 is TGTGCCAGCTCCCCCCTTGCGGCAATGGACTGGAACTACAATGAGCAGTTCTTC.

This clonotype was found many times. CDR3 sequence (DNA): TGTGCCAGCAGGACTAGCGGGGGGGTCCTGTATTTT. It yields the protein CASRTSGGVLYF. The gene calls are TRBV2 and TRBJ2-3; 14 positions match TRBD2. The CDR3 runs 12 residues. J lost 14 bases, V lost 6 bases, and 4 bases had no gene match. Germline lookup yields CDR1 SNHLY and CDR2 FYNNEI.

In this sample, this clonotype turned up a few times. The gene calls are TRBV6-5 and TRBJ1-1, with D tentatively TRBD1 (6 bases). Germline CDR1 reads MNHEY; CDR2 reads SVGAGI. CDR3 length: 16 amino acids. The ends were cut back, 0 bases at V and 1 base at J, with 12 bases in the middle. The CDR3: CASSYSTGRGNTEAFF. In DNA, the CDR3 is TGTGCCAGCAGTTACTCGACAGGACGGGGGAACACTGAAGCTTTCTTT.

The genes are TRBV7-8 and TRBJ2-5; D not resolved. Trimming stripped 5 bases from V and 5 bases from J, with 15 bases between. Germline CDR1 SGHVS, CDR2 FQNEAQ. CDR3 length: 14 residues. This CDR3 is CASSKSRIVETQYF. The DNA of the CDR3 is TGTGCCAGCAGCAAATCCAGGATAGTGGAGACCCAGTACTTC.

The V call is TRBV15, the J call TRBJ2-2, with unresolved D. The CDR3 loop spans 13 amino acids. V lost 3 bases and J lost 6, with 8 bases in between. From germline, CDR1 is LNHNV and CDR2 YYDKDF (reference sequence). CDR3 in DNA: TGTGCCACCAGCAGTTTCCGGGCCGGGGAGCTGTTTTTT. Translation: CATSSFRAGELFF.

The CDR3 reads CASSQGILRAETQETQYF. The CDR3 nucleotides are TGTGCCAGCAGCCAAGGAATTCTACGAGCGGAGACCCAAGAGACCCAGTACTTC. The chain links TRBV3-1 to TRBJ2-5; D is possibly TRBD2 (5 bases). The V end was cut by 1 base, the J end by 1 base, with 19 bases between. The germline V gene encodes CDR1 LGHDT and CDR2 YNNKEL (reference sequence). The CDR3 contains 18 residues.

This clonotype was seen only a few times. The V gene is TRBV7-9, the J gene TRBJ1-5; no clear D gene. This CDR3 comprises 15 residues. Germline lookup yields CDR1 SEHNR and CDR2 FQNEAQ (reference sequence). V lost 1 base, J lost 3 bases, and 10 bases lay in between. The CDR3 bases are TGTGCCAGCAGCTTAGGGGGAGAATACAATCAGCCCCAGCATTTT. Amino acids: CASSLGGEYNQPQHF.

The CDR3 DNA follows: TGTGCCAGCAGCTACCAGGGGGATCGGTACGAGCAGTACTTC. It yields the protein CASSYQGDRYEQYF. V usage is TRBV5-5 and J usage is TRBJ2-7; TRBD1 aligns across 7 bases. Per germline, CDR1 SGHKS and CDR2 YYEKEE (reference sequence). The CDR3 is 14 residues long. V trimming: 3 bases; J trimming: 4 bases; junction bases outside the gene matches: 7.

This clonotype appeared a few times. The rearrangement uses TRBV4-1 and TRBJ1-5; no clear D gene. The CDR3 is 14 amino acids. Germline V gene lookup returns CDR1 MGHRA and CDR2 YSYEKL. With 1 base removed from V and 6 bases from J, the gap between germline ends came to 10 bases. The CDR3: CASSQVVGIQPQHF. In DNA form, the CDR3 reads TGCGCCAGCAGCCAAGTTGTGGGGATTCAGCCCCAGCATTTT.

The chain has TRBV7-2 and TRBJ1-5; D not resolved. The CDR3 has 16 residues. V lost 5 bases and J 5 bases, leaving 19 bases between the germline ends. Germline values: CDR1 SGHTA, CDR2 FQGNSA. The CDR3 region has the DNA TGTGCCAGCAGCCCCGAACACCCGGCATTTCATCAGCCCCAGCATTTT. Amino acids: CASSPEHPAFHQPQHF.

This clonotype was observed a handful of times. V and J are TRBV7-2 and TRBJ2-3, with 7 bases fitting TRBD1. CDR1 and CDR2 (germline): SGHTA, FQGNSA. This CDR3 is built from 17 residues. V dropped 1 base and J dropped 1; count of bases not matched to a gene: 8. The CDR3 sequence: CASSLDAGGEGTDTQYF. DNA for the CDR3: TGTGCCAGCAGCTTAGACGCAGGGGGAGAGGGCACAGATACGCAGTATTTT.

In regard to this clonotype: The conserved closing phenylalanine or tryptophan is absent in this CDR3, likely reflecting a read error. The rearrangement links TRBV11-1 to TRBJ2-3; 7 nucleotides align to TRBD2. The CDR3 sequence is 16 residues long. The V gene end was trimmed by 3 bases and the J gene end by 1 base; junction bases not matched to a gene: 7. From germline, CDR1 is SGHAT and CDR2 FQDESV (reference sequence). As DNA, the CDR3 is TGTGCCAGCAGCTTGTCAACGGGGGGTGGCACAGATACGCAGTATTTG. It is translated as CASSLSTGGGTDTQYL.